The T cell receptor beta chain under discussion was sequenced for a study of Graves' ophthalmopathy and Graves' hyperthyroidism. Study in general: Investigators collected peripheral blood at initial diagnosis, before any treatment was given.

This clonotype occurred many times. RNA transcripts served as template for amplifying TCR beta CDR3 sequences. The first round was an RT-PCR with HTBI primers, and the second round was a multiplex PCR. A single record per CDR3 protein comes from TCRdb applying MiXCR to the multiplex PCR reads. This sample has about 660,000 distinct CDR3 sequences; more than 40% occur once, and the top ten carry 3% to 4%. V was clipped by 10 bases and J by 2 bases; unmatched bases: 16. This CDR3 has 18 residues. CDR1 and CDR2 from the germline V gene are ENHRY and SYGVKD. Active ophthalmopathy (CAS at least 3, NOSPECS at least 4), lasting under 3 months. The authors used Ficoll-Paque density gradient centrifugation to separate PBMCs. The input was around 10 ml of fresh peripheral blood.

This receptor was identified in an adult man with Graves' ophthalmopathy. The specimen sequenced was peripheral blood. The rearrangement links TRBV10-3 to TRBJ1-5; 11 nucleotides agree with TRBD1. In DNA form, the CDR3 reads TGTGCCAGCAGGGGCGGACAGGGGGCGTACCGTGGCAATCAGCCCCAGCATTTT. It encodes CASRGGQGAYRGNQPQHF.